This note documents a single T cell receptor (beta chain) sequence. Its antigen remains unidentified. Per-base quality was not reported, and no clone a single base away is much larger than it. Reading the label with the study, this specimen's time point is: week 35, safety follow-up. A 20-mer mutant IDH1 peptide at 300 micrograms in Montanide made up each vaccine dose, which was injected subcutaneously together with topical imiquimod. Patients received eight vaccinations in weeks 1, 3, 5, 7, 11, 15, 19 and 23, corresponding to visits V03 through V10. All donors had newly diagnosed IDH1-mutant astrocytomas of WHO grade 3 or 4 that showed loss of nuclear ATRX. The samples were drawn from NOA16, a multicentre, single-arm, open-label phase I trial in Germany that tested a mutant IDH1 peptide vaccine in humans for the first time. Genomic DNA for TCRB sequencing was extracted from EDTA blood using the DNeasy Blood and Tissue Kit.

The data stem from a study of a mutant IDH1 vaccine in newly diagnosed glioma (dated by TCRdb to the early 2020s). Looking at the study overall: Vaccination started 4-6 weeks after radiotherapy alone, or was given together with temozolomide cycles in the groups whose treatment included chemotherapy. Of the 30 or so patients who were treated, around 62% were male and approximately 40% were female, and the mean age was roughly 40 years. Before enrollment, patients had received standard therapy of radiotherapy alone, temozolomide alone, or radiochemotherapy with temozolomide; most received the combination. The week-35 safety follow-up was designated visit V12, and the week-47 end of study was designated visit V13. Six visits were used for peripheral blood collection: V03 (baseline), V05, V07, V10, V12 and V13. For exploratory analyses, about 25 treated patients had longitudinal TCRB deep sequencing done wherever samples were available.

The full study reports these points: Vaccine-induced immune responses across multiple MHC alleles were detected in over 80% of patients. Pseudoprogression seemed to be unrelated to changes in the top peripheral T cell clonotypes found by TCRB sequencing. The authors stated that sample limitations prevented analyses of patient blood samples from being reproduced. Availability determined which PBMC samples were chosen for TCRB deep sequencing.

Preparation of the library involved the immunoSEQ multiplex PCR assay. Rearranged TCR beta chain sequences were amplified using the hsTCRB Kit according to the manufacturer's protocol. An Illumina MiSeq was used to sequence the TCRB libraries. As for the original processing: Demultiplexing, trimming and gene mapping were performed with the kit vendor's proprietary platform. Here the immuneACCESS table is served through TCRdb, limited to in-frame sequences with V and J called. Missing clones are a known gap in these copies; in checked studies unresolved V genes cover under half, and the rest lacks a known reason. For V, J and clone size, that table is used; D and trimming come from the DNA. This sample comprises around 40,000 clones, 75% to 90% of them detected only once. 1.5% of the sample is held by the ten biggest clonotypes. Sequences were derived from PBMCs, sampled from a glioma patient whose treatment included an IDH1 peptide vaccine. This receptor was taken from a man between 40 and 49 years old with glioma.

The CDR3 protein: CASSDYPGSYDTEAFF. The DNA sequence reads TGTGCCAGCAGTGACTACCCCGGTTCTTACGACACTGAAGCTTTCTTT. In this chain, TRBV25-1 is recombined with TRBJ1-1; too little of a D gene remains to name it. V loses 3 bases of germline sequence and J loses 3 bases, and the interval between the two ends is 17 bases. CDR1 is given as MGHDK and CDR2 as SYGVNS, both from the germline V gene. Counted from cysteine to phenylalanine, this CDR3 has 16 amino acids. Only the CDR3 DNA stays, 48 bases, in frame from base 1. Joined to the reference TRBV25-1 and TRBJ1-1 proteins, this CDR3 gives the full variable domain: EADIYQTPRYLVIGTGKKITLECSQTMGHDKMYWYQQDPGMELHLIHYSYGVNSTEKGDLSSESTVSRIRTEHFPLTLESARPSHTSQYLCASSDYPGSYDTEAFFGQGTRLTVV.